This record concerns one TCR beta chain sequence. Its target is unknown. The data belong to a study of T cells after yellow fever vaccination. Trimming left V 0 bases short and J 1 base short, with 6 bases between. The CDR3 is 14 residues long. From germline, CDR1 is MRHNA and CDR2 SNTAGT. Via MiXCR, TCRdb re-called the 5' RACE reads, giving one row per CDR3 protein. In the table there are some 500,000 distinct CDR3 sequences, about 13% of which are singletons. Study-level points and caveats: Researchers noted that a small share of clonotypes showed up in both CD4 and CD8 compartments. It was a weaker secondary response, yet one that peaked faster, at day 5 versus 15.

V usage is TRBV6-4 and J usage is TRBJ1-1, with no clear D. The source was PBMCs, collected on the day of the yellow fever booster vaccination. The clonotype was recovered from a man aged 30 to 45 who received the YFV17D yellow fever vaccine. The DNA of the CDR3 is TGTGCCAGCAGTGACTCGGAAGGGAACACTGAAGCTTTCTTT. Encoded protein: CASSDSEGNTEAFF.